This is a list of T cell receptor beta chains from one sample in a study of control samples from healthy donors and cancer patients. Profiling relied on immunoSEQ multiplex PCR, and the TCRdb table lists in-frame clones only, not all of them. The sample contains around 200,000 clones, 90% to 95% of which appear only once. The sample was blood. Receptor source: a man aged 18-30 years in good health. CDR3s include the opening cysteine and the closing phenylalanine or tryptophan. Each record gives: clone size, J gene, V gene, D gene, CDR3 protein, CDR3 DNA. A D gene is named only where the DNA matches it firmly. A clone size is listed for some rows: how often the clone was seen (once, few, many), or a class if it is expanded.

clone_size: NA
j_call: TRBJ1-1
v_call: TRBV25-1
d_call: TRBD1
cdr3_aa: CASRLQGGTEAFF
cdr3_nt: TGTGCCAGCAGACTACAGGGGGGGACTGAAGCTTTCTTT

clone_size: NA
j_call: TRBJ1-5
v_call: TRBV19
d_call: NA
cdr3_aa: CASTGHRGDQPQHF
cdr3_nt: TGTGCCAGTACGGGGCATCGTGGCGATCAGCCCCAGCATTTT

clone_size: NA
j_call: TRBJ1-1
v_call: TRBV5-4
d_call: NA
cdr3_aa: CASSLGAGQNTEAFF
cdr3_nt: TGTGCCAGCAGCTTGGGGGCAGGGCAGAACACTGAAGCTTTCTTT

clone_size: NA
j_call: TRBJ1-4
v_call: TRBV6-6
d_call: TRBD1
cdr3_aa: CASSSGTVVEKLFF
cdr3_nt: TGTGCCAGCAGTTCCGGGACAGTTGTCGAAAAACTGTTTTTT

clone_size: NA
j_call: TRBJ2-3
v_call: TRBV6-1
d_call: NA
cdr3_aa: CASSEVGVGAGLTDTQYF
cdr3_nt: TGTGCCAGCAGTGAAGTAGGGGTAGGAGCGGGTTTAACAGATACGCAGTATTTT

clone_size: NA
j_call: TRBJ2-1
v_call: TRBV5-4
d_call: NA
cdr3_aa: CASSLQTRGTDNEQFF
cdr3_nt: TGTGCCAGCAGCTTACAAACGCGGGGGACAGACAATGAGCAGTTCTTC

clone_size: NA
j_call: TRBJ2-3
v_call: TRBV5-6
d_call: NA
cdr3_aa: CASSDYNTDTQYF
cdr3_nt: TGTGCCAGCAGCGACTACAACACAGATACGCAGTATTTT

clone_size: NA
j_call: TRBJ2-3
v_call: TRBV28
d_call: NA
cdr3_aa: CASSFLAASTDTQYF
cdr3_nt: TGTGCCAGCAGTTTCTTAGCGGCCAGCACAGATACGCAGTATTTT

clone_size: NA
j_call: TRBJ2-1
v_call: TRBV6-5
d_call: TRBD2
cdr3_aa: CASRPSGGAYNEQFF
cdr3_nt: TGTGCCAGCAGACCTAGCGGGGGGGCCTACAATGAGCAGTTCTTC

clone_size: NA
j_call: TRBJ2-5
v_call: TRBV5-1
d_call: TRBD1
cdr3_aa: CASSFDRGGAWETQYF
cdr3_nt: TGCGCCAGCAGCTTTGACAGAGGGGGCGCCTGGGAGACCCAGTACTTC

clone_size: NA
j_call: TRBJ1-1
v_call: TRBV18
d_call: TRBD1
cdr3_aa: CASSPGQGASTEAFF
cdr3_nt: TGTGCCAGCTCACCAGGACAGGGGGCTAGCACTGAAGCTTTCTTT

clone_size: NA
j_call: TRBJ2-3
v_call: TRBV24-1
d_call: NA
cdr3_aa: CATREANTDTQYF
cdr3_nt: TGTGCCACCAGAGAGGCAAACACAGATACGCAGTATTTT

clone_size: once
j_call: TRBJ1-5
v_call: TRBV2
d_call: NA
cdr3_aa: CASSEVISTQPQHF
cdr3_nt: TGTGCCAGCAGTGAAGTAATCTCAACCCAGCCCCAGCATTTT

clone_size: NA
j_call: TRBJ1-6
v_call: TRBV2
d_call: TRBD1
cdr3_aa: CASTGQGSSYNSPLHF
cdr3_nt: TGTGCCAGCACAGGACAGGGGAGCTCCTATAATTCACCCCTCCACTTT

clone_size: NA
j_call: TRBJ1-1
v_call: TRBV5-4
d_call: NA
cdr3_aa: CASSLGGLNTEAFF
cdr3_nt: TGTGCCAGCAGCTTGGGAGGGTTGAACACTGAAGCTTTCTTT

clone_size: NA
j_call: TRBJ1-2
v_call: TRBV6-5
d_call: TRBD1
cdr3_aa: CASSYSRQTGDYGYTF
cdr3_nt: TGTGCCAGCAGTTACTCGAGGCAGACAGGGGATTATGGCTACACCTTC

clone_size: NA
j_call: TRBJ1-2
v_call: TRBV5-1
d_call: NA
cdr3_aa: CASSTDRFYGYTF
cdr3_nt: TGCGCCAGCAGCACGGACAGATTCTATGGCTACACCTTC

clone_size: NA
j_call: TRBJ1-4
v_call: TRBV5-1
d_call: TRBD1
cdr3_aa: CASSQGQGNEKLFF
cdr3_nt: TGCGCCAGCAGCCAGGGACAGGGGAACGAAAAACTGTTTTTT